This is a list of T cell receptor beta chains from one sample in a study of cytomegalovirus exposure and HLA in healthy donors. TCRdb's copy holds only in-frame clones and misses some; the assay was immunoSEQ multiplex PCR. The data hold approximately 180,000 clones, with more than 75% observed a single time. Sequencing used PBMCs. These receptors all come from a woman aged 18-29 years in good health and CMV-seronegative. Each CDR3 is given with its conserved first and last residue. The D gene is left open where the match is weak. Clone size is not always given. Where it is, it says once, few, many or a class for expanded clones.

>TRBJ2-5|-|TRBV20-1|TRBD2
TGCAGTGCCGCGGGGGAAGAGACCCAGTACTTC
CSAAGEETQYF
>TRBJ2-1|-|TRBV5-1|TRBD2
TGCGCCAGCAGCAAGACTAGCGGGAGAATGGACTCCTACAATGAGCAGTTCTTC
CASSKTSGRMDSYNEQFF
>TRBJ1-1|-|TRBV6-5|-
TGTGCCAGCAGCGGACAAATGAACACTGAAGCTTTCTTT
CASSGQMNTEAFF
>TRBJ2-7|-|TRBV6-6|TRBD1
TGTGCCAGCACCTCCGGGACAGGGCGATACGAGCAGTACTTC
CASTSGTGRYEQYF
>TRBJ2-2|-|TRBV19|-
TGTGCCAGTAGTATCCCGGGATACAACATCGGGGAGCTGTTTTTT
CASSIPGYNIGELFF
>TRBJ1-5|-|TRBV7-9|-
TGTGCCAGCAGCCCGGAGGGACTTCAAACCCAGCCCCAGCATTTT
CASSPEGLQTQPQHF
>TRBJ1-2|-|TRBV7-9|-
TGTGCCAGCAGCTTAGCGGCAGGGAACTATGGCTACACCTTC
CASSLAAGNYGYTF
>TRBJ1-1|-|TRBV11-2|TRBD1
TGTGCCAGCAGCTCCTGGGACAGTGGAAGAGGCACTGAAGCTTTCTTT
CASSSWDSGRGTEAFF
>TRBJ2-2|-|TRBV27|TRBD2
TGTGCCAGCAGTCCGACACCTAGCGGGACTAACACCGGGGAGCTGTTTTTT
CASSPTPSGTNTGELFF
>TRBJ1-1|-|TRBV4-1|-
TGCGCCAGCAGCGCCGGGGGGCCGAACACTGAAGCTTTCTTT
CASSAGGPNTEAFF
>TRBJ2-1|-|TRBV6-5|TRBD2
TGTGCCAGCAGTTTAAGACTAGCGGGAGGGCAGGCTGCGCAGTTCTTC
CASSLRLAGGQAAQFF
>TRBJ1-5|-|TRBV28|TRBD1
TGTGCCAGCAGCCTCTACGGGACAGGGACTAGCAATCAGCCCCAGCATTTT
CASSLYGTGTSNQPQHF
>TRBJ1-1|-|TRBV6-1|-
TGTGCCAGTGATGCGGGTCTTATGAACACTGAAGCTTTCTTT
CASDAGLMNTEAFF
>TRBJ2-7|-|TRBV20-1|-
TGCAGTGCCCCCGACAACTACGAGCAGTACTTC
CSAPDNYEQYF
>TRBJ1-1|-|TRBV20-1|-
TGCAGTGCTAAGGGACAACCTGAAGCTTTCTTT
CSAKGQPEAFF
>TRBJ1-2|-|TRBV7-9|TRBD1
TGTGCCAGCAGCTTATCCGGACAGGGGATTCTATACTTC
CASSLSGQGILYF
>TRBJ1-5|-|TRBV27|TRBD1
TGTGCCAGCAGCTTGTCCGGGACAGGGGCCCCGGGGAGCAATCAGCCCCAGCATTTT
CASSLSGTGAPGSNQPQHF
>TRBJ1-1|-|TRBV2|-
TGTGCCAGCAGTGAAGAGAGGGCGGTGTCAGAAGCTTTCTTT
CASSEERAVSEAFF
>TRBJ1-4|-|TRBV6-5|TRBD1
TGTGCCAGCAGTTACGACAGGGTTAATGAAAAACTGTTTTTT
CASSYDRVNEKLFF
>TRBJ2-7|few|TRBV5-6|-
TGTGCCAGCAGCTCGGGACTGCGATACGAGCAGTACTTC
CASSSGLRYEQYF
>TRBJ2-2|-|TRBV7-2|TRBD2
TGTGCCAGCAGCTTACGTCGCCTAAGCGGGAGCACCGGGGAGCTGTTTTTT
CASSLRRLSGSTGELFF
>TRBJ2-7|-|TRBV5-1|-
TGCGCCAGCACTTCCTCAGGGTACTACGAGCAGTACTTC
CASTSSGYYEQYF
>TRBJ2-3|once|TRBV5-4|-
TGTGCCAGCAGCTTAGGCCGGCGGGCGGATACGCAGTATTTT
CASSLGRRADTQYF
>TRBJ1-2|-|TRBV6-1|-
TGTGCCAGCAAGATTACCACAGGGAACTATGGCTACACCTTC
CASKITTGNYGYTF
>TRBJ2-3|-|TRBV14|-
TGTGCCAGCAGCCAAGAATTGGGCCACACAGATACGCAGTATTTT
CASSQELGHTDTQYF
>TRBJ1-2|-|TRBV7-9|TRBD1
TGTGCCAGCAGCCCCCGGGACAGGGGGTTGTTGTCGGGTGGCTACACCTTC
CASSPRDRGLLSGGYTF
>TRBJ2-1|-|TRBV10-1|-
TGCGCCAGCAGTGAGTCGACAGAATTTAACAATGAGCAGTTCTTC
CASSESTEFNNEQFF
>TRBJ1-2|-|TRBV6-4|-
TGTGCCAGCAGTGAGACGGGACAAAGCTTTAACTATGGCTACACCTTC
CASSETGQSFNYGYTF
>TRBJ2-1|-|TRBV15|TRBD1
TGTGCCACCAGCAGGGACAGGGAGACCTACAATGAGCAGTTCTTC
CATSRDRETYNEQFF
>TRBJ2-3|-|TRBV6-5|-
TGTGCCAGCAGTTACTTCCTCGGGACAAGCACAGATACGCAGTATTTT
CASSYFLGTSTDTQYF
>TRBJ2-7|once|TRBV7-2|-
TGTGCCAGCAGCTTAGATCCAGGGCCTAGCTCCTACGAGCAGTACTTC
CASSLDPGPSSYEQYF
>TRBJ2-7|-|TRBV21-1|-
TGTGCCGCGGGGGGGAACGAGCAGTACTTC
CAAGGNEQYF
>TRBJ2-3|once|TRBV6-1|-
TGTGCCAGCAGTGAACGTGGCCGTAGCACAGATACGCAGTATTTT
CASSERGRSTDTQYF
>TRBJ2-1|-|TRBV7-6|TRBD2
TGTGCCAGCAGCTTAGTAGGTCTAGCGGGAGGGTTGGACAATGAGCAGTTCTTC
CASSLVGLAGGLDNEQFF
>TRBJ2-3|-|TRBV5-1|TRBD2
TGCGCCAGCAGCACCGGGACTAGCGGGCTCACAGATACGCAGTATTTT
CASSTGTSGLTDTQYF
>TRBJ2-3|-|TRBV5-1|TRBD1
TGCGCCAGCAGCTTGGGGACAGGGATCGGGGCAGATACGCAGTATTTT
CASSLGTGIGADTQYF
>TRBJ2-3|-|TRBV5-6|-
TGTGCCACCACAACAATCGCGGGGTATGGCACAGATACGCAGTATTTT
CATTTIAGYGTDTQYF
>TRBJ2-7|-|TRBV5-1|TRBD2
TGCGCCAGCAGCTTGTCTAGCGGGAGGGCCCCGGGGGAGCAGTACTTC
CASSLSSGRAPGEQYF
>TRBJ1-3|-|TRBV10-3|-
TGTGCCACCCGGACGGACTACTCTGGAAACACCATATATTTT
CATRTDYSGNTIYF
>TRBJ1-1|-|TRBV5-1|-
TGCGCCAGCAGCTTGGTTATGGGTGGGAGCACTGAAGCTTTCTTT
CASSLVMGGSTEAFF
>TRBJ1-2|-|TRBV21-1|-
TGTGCCAGCAGCAAAGTACTAGGGCGGGGACGGGGAGTAGGTGGCTACACCTTC
CASSKVLGRGRGVGGYTF